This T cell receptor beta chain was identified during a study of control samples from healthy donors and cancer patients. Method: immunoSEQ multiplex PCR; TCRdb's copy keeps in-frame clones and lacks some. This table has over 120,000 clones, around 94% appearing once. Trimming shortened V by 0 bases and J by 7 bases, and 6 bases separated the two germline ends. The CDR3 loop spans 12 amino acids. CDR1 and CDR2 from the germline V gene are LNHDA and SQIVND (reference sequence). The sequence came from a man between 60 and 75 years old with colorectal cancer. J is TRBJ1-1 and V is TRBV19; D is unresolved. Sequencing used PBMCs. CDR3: CASSIDPDEAFF. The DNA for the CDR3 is TGTGCCAGTAGTATAGATCCAGATGAAGCTTTCTTT.